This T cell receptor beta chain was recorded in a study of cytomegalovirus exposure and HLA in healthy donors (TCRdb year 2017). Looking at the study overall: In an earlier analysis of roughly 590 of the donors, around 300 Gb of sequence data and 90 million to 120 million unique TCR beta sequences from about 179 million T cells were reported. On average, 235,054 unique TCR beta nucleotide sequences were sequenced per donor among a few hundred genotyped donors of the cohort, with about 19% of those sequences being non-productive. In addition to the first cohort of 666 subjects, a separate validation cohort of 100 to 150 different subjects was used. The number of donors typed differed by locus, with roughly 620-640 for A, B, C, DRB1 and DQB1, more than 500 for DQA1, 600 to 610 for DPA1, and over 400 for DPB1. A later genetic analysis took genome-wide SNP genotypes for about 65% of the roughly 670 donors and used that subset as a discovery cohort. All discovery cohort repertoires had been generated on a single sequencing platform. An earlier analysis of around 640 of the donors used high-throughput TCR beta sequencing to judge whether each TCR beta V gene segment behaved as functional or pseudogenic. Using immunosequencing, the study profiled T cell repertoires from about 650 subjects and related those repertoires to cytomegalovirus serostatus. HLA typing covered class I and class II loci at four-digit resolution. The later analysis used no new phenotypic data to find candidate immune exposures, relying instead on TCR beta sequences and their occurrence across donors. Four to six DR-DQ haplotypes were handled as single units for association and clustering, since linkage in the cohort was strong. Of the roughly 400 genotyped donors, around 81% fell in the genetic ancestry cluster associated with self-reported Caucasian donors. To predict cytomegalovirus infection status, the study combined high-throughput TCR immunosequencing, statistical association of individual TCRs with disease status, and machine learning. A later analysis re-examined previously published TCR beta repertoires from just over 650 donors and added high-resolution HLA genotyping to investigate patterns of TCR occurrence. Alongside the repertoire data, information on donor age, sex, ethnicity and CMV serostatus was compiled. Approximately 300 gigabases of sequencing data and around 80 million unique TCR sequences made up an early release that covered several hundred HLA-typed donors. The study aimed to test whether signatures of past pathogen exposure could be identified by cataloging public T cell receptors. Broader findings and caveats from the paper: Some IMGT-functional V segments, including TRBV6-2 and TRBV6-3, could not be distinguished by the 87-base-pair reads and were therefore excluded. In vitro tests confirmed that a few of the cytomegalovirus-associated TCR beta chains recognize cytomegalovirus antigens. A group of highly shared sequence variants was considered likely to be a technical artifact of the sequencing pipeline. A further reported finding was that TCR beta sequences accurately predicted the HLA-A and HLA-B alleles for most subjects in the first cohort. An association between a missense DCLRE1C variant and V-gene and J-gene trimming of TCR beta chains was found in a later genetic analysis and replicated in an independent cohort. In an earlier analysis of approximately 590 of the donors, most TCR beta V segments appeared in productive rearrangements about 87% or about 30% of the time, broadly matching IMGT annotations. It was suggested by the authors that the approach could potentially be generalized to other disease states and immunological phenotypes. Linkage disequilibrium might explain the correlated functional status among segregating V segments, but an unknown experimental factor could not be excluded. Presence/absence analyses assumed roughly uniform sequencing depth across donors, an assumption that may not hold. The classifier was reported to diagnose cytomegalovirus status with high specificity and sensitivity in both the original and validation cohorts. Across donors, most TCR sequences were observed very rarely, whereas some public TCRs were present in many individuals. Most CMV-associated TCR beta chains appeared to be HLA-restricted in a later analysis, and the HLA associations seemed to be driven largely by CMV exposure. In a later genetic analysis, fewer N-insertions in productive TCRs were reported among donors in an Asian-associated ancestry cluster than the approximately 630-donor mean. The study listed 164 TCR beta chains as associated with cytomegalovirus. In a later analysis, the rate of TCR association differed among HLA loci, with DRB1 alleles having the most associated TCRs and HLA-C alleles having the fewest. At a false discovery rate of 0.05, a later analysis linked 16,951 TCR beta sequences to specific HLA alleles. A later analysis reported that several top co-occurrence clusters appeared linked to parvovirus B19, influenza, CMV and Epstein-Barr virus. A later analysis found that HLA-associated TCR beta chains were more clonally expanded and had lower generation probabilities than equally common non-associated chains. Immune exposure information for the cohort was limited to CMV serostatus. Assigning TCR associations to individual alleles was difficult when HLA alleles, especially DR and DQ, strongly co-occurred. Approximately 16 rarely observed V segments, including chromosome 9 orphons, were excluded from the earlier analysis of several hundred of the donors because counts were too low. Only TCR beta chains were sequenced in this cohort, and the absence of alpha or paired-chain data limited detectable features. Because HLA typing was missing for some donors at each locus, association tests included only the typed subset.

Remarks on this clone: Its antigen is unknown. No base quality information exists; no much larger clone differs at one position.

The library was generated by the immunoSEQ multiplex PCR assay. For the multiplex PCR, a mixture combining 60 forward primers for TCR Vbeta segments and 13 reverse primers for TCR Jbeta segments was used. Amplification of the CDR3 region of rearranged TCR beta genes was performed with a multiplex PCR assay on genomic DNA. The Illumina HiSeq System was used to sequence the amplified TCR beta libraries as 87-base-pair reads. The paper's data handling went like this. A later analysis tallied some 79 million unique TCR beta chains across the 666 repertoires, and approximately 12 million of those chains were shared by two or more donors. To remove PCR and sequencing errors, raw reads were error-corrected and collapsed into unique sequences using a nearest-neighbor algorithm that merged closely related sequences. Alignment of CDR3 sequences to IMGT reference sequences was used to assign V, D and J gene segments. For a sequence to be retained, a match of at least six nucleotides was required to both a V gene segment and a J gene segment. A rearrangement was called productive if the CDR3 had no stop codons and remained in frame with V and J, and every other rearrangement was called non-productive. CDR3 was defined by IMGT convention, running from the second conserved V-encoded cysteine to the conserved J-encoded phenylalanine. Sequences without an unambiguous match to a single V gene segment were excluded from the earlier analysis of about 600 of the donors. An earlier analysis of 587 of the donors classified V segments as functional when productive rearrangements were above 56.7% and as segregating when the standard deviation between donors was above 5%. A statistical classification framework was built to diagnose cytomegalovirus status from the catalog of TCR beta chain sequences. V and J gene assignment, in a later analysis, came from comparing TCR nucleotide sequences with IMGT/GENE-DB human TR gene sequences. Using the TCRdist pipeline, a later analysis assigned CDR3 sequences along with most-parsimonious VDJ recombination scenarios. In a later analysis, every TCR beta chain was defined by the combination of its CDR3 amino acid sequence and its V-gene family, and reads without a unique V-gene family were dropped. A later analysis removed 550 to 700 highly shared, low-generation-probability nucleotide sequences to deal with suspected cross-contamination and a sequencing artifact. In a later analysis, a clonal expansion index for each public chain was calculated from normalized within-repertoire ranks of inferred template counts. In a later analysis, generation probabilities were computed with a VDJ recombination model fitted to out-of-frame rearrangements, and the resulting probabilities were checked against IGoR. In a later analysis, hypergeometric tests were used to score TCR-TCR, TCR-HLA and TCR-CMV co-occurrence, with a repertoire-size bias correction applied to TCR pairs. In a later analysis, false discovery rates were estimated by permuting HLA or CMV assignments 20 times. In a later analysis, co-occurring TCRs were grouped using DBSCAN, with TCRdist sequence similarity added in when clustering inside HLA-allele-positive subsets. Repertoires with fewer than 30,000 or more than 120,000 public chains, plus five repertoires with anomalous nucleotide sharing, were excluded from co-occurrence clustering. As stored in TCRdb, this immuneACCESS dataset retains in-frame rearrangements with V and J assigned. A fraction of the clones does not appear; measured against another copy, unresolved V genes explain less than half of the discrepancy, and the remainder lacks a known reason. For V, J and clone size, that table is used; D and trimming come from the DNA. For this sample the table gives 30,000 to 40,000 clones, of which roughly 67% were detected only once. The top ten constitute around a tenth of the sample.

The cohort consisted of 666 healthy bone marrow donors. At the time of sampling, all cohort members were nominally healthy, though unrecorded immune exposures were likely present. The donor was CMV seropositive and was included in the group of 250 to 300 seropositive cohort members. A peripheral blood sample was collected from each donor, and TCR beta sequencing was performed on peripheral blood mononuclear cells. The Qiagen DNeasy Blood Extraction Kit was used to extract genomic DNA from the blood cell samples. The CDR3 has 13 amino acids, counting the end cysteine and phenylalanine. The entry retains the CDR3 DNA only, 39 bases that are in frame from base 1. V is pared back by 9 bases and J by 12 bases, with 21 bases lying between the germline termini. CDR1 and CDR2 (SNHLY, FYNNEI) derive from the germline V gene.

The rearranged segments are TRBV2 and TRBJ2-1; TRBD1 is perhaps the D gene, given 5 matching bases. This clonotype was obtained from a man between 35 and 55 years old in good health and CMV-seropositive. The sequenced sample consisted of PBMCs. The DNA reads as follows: TGTGCCAGTACAGGCGCCCCTCGCATTGGGCAGTTCTTC. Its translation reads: CASTGAPRIGQFF.